The T cell receptor (beta chain) under discussion was sequenced for a study of T-cell reconstitution after alpha-beta-depleted transplantation in children. Study-wide points: For some patients, TCRbeta diversity was high at day 60 because of recipient T cells and thymic progenitors that survived. At the one-year point after transplant, T-cell counts and TCRbeta diversity were found to come mostly from T cells that had been newly produced. It was reported that alpha-beta T cells came from several hundred expanded graft clones (about two months after transplant).

Remarks on this clonotype: Its antigen is not identified.

Preparation of the TCRbeta library was carried out with unique molecular identifiers. TCRdb itself ran the PCR reads through MiXCR, one entry per CDR3 protein. The top ten clones hold less than 30% of a sample with around 440,000 distinct CDR3 sequences, 15% to 20% of them seen once. The CDR3 spans 12 residues. Looked up from germline, CDR1 is SQVTM and CDR2 is ANQGSEA. V was trimmed by 4 bases and J by 3 bases, leaving 7 bases between them. Here the sequenced sample was PBMCs, mostly from graft donor cells, taken 360 days after TCRalphabeta/CD19-depleted stem cell transplant. The clonotype was recovered from a boy younger than two who had a stem cell transplant for Wiskott-Aldrich syndrome, so the T cells may come from the graft donor. The V and J genes are TRBV29-1 and TRBJ2-1, with D hard to call. The CDR3 region has the DNA TGCAGCGTTGGCAGTTTCTACAATGAGCAGTTCTTC. Its protein product is CSVGSFYNEQFF.